A single sample gave rise to the 19 T cell receptor beta chains below, sequenced in a study of pediatric ulcerative colitis. Profiled with immunoSEQ multiplex PCR; TCRdb holds only in-frame clones, not every one. The sample comprises roughly 64,000 clones, roughly 90% of which are singletons, and around 3% rests with the top ten. Specimen: blood. The receptors here all came from a boy aged 10-17 years with severe ulcerative colitis.

This chain connects TRBV29-1 to TRBJ1-1, with D unclear. CDR1 is SQVTM, CDR2 ANQGSEA, per germline. The V gene lost 6 bases and the J gene lost 3 bases, with 11 bases spanning the gap. The CDR3 length is 12 residues. This chain's CDR3 is CSVRSGYTEAFF. In DNA form, the CDR3 reads TGCAGCGTGAGGTCGGGGTACACTGAAGCTTTCTTT. The full variable domain, in which reference TRBV29-1 and TRBJ1-1 provide the parts outside the CDR3, is SAVISQKPSRDICQRGTSLTIQCQVDSQVTMMFWYRQQPGQSLTLIATANQGSEATYESGFVIDKFPISRPNLTFSTLTVSNMSPEDSSIYLCSVRSGYTEAFFGQGTRLTVV.

The V gene is TRBV4-2, the J gene TRBJ2-1; TRBD2 matches 12 bases. Trimming cost V 3 bases and J 7 bases; bases outside gene matches: 13. This CDR3 is built from 18 residues. Germline V gene data show CDR1 as LGHNA and CDR2 as YNFKEQ. CDR3 region: CASSQLLAGGSLGNEQFF. The CDR3 bases are TGTGCCAGCAGCCAGTTACTAGCGGGAGGTTCGCTAGGAAATGAGCAGTTCTTC.

This chain uses TRBV27 with TRBJ2-1; either TRBD1 or TRBD2 may supply D (5 bases each). The V gene's germline CDR1 is MNHEY and CDR2 SMNVEV (reference sequence). The CDR3 contains 15 residues. The V gene lost 8 bases and the J gene lost 6 bases, with 20 bases spanning the gap. The CDR3 region is CASGSIASDTNEQFF. The CDR3 nucleotides are TGTGCCAGCGGATCTATAGCGTCGGACACCAATGAGCAGTTCTTC.

The rearrangement links TRBV5-6 to TRBJ2-7; D call uncertain. The CDR3 runs to 15 residues. Trimming shortened V by 0 bases and J by 6 bases, and 16 bases separated the two germline ends. CDR1 and CDR2 (germline): SGHDT, YYEEEE. CDR3 nucleotides: TGTGCCAGCAGCTTGGGGCGAAAAAAGTTGTTCGAGCAGTACTTC. The encoded protein is CASSLGRKKLFEQYF. The whole variable domain, remainder taken from reference TRBV5-6 and TRBJ2-7, is DAGVTQSPTHLIKTRGQQVTLRCSPKSGHDTVSWYQQALGQGPQFIFQYYEEEERQRGNFPDRFSGHQFPNYSSELNVNALLLGDSALYLCASSLGRKKLFEQYFGPGTRLTVT.

The chain recombines TRBV5-1 with TRBJ2-7, with TRBD1 matching 7 bases. Trimming at V came to 0 bases and at J to 2 bases, leaving 2 bases not matched to a gene. CDR3 length equals 14 residues. From germline, CDR1 is SGHRS and CDR2 YFSETQ. The CDR3 protein is CASSLGQGAYEQYF. The DNA of the CDR3 is TGCGCCAGCAGCTTGGGACAGGGCGCCTACGAGCAGTACTTC. Supplemented by reference TRBV5-1 and TRBJ2-7, the full variable domain reads KAGVTQTPRYLIKTRGQQVTLSCSPISGHRSVSWYQQTPGQGLQFLFEYFSETQRNKGNFPGRFSGRQFSNSRSEMNVSTLELGDSALYLCASSLGQGAYEQYFGPGTRLTVT.

This chain joins TRBV18 and TRBJ2-1; 7 nucleotides line up with TRBD1. Germline CDR1 is KGHSH and CDR2 is LQKENI. V lost 4 bases, J lost 3 bases, and 6 bases stayed unmatched. This CDR3 comprises 15 residues. DNA for the CDR3: TGTGCCAGCTCACGGAGCCAGGGGGTCTACAATGAGCAGTTCTTC. This gives the protein CASSRSQGVYNEQFF.

The rearrangement joins TRBV30 to TRBJ1-2, with TRBD1 identical over 7 bases. The V and J ends lost 4 bases and 3 bases, in that order; junction bases with no gene match: 2. CDR1 is GTSNPN and CDR2 is SVGIG in the germline V gene (reference sequence). The CDR3 totals 12 residues. CDR3 protein: CAWNDRDYGYTF. The CDR3 nucleotides read TGTGCCTGGAACGACAGGGACTATGGCTACACCTTC.

This chain uses TRBV20-1 with TRBJ2-1; D call uncertain. Trimming took off 5 bases at V and 5 bases at J, with 7 bases between the two ends. The germline V gene encodes CDR1 DFQATT and CDR2 SNEGSKA (reference sequence). The CDR3 is made up of 11 amino acids. Here the CDR3 DNA reads TGCAGTGCTCGTCCGAACAATGAGCAGTTCTTC. It encodes CSARPNNEQFF.

This rearrangement joins TRBV27 to TRBJ2-1; 14 nucleotides agree with TRBD2. Germline V CDR1 and CDR2: MNHEY, SMNVEV (reference sequence). V dropped 2 bases and J dropped 8; count of bases not matched to a gene: 14. CDR3 length: 19 amino acids. CDR3 in DNA: TGTGCCAGCAGTTTACCGGCCGCCGGGACTAGCGGGAGCGGCCATGAGCAGTTCTTC. Encoded protein: CASSLPAAGTSGSGHEQFF.

This chain connects TRBV30 to TRBJ1-2; D gene ambiguous. The ends were cut back, 1 base at V and 1 base at J, with 4 bases in the middle. This CDR3 has 12 residues. The germline V gene has CDR1 GTSNPN and CDR2 SVGIG (reference sequence). The CDR3 loop reads CAWSGDNYGYTF. In DNA form, the CDR3 reads TGTGCCTGGAGTGGGGATAACTATGGCTACACCTTC.

V and J are TRBV4-3 and TRBJ2-3; D gene uncertain. The V gene lost 3 bases and the J gene lost 4 bases, with 23 bases spanning the gap. Germline CDR1 LGHNA, CDR2 YSLEER. The CDR3 spans 18 residues. CDR3: CASSQYFSRGISADTQYF. CDR3 nucleotide sequence: TGCGCCAGCAGCCAGTATTTCTCTAGAGGTATAAGCGCAGATACGCAGTATTTT.

The V gene is TRBV7-9, the J gene TRBJ2-7; 9 nucleotides align to TRBD2. The CDR3 runs to 15 residues. J gave up 7 bases and V 2 bases, and 9 bases lay outside the gene matches. CDR1 and CDR2 (germline): SEHNR, FQNEAQ (reference sequence). The DNA for the CDR3 is TGTGCCAGCAGCTTATCTAGACTAGCGGTTGGGGAGCAGTACTTC. Amino acid sequence: CASSLSRLAVGEQYF.

The chain joins TRBV19 to TRBJ1-2; D possibly corresponds to TRBD1 (5 bases). V was cut by 1 base and J by 7 bases, with 16 bases left in between. The CDR3 loop spans 15 amino acids. Germline V gives CDR1 LNHDA, CDR2 SQIVND (reference sequence). The CDR3 protein is CASSIGGREVAGYTF. The CDR3 region has the DNA TGTGCCAGTAGTATAGGGGGCAGGGAGGTTGCTGGCTACACCTTC.

This rearrangement joins TRBV9 to TRBJ1-4; D is uncertain. Germline CDR1 and CDR2: SGDLS and YYNGEE. This CDR3 region has 13 residues. V shed 2 bases and J shed 8 bases, with 10 bases lying between them. CDR3 in amino acids: CASSVPPEEKLFF. The CDR3 coding sequence is TGTGCCAGCAGCGTTCCCCCGGAGGAAAAACTGTTTTTT. Variable domain in full (rest from reference TRBV9 and TRBJ1-4): DSGVTQTPKHLITATGQRVTLRCSPRSGDLSVYWYQQSLDQGLQFLIQYYNGEERAKGNILERFSAQQFPDLHSELNLSSLELGDSALYFCASSVPPEEKLFFGSGTQLSVL.

The V call is TRBV29-1, the J call TRBJ2-7; D possibly corresponds to TRBD1 (5 bases). V lost 7 bases, J lost 4 bases, and 23 bases lay in between. The CDR3 is 15 residues long. Germline V gene data show CDR1 as SQVTM and CDR2 as ANQGSEA. The CDR3, as DNA: TGCAGCGCGACGGACGCTAGAAGGGGAATTTACGAGCAGTACTTC. Translated, it gives CSATDARRGIYEQYF.

The chain couples TRBV7-2 to TRBJ1-2; 9 nucleotides match TRBD1. The CDR3 runs 16 residues. V lost 1 base to trimming and J lost 13 bases; unmatched junction nucleotides: 16. Looked up from germline, CDR1 is SGHTA and CDR2 is FQGNSA. The CDR3: CASSLEFSRTGEELTF. Written as DNA, the CDR3 is TGTGCCAGCAGCTTAGAGTTTTCGCGGACAGGGGAGGAACTCACCTTC.

The chain carries TRBV7-2 and TRBJ1-3; no clear D gene. Trimming cost V 0 bases and J 1 base, with 10 bases left between them. This CDR3 has 16 amino acids. Germline assignment: CDR1 SGHTA and CDR2 FQGNSA. The CDR3 DNA reads TGTGCCAGCAGCTTAGCGCCGGGTGCGTCTGGAAACACCATATATTTT. Its translation is CASSLAPGASGNTIYF.

V gene TRBV5-4 combines with J gene TRBJ1-2, with D unclear. The V gene lost 1 base and the J gene lost 3 bases, with 13 bases spanning the gap. The CDR3 has 15 residues. Germline loops: CDR1 SGHNT, CDR2 YYREEE (reference sequence). In DNA, the CDR3 is TGTGCCAGCAGCTTGCCGGGCTTCACTTACTATGGCTACACCTTC. Translated, it gives CASSLPGFTYYGYTF.

This sequence joins TRBV27 and TRBJ1-2; D is perhaps TRBD1 (6 bases). Trimming removed 2 bases at V and 3 bases at J, with 10 bases between. CDR1 and CDR2 (germline): MNHEY, SMNVEV (reference sequence). CDR3 length: 14 amino acids. In nucleotides, the CDR3 is TGTGCCAGCAGTTTAAAGACAGGTTACTATGGCTACACCTTC. The encoded protein is CASSLKTGYYGYTF.